This T cell receptor (beta chain) was captured by sequencing in a study of shared T cell receptors in the human thymus (dated by TCRdb to the early 2020s). For the wider study: The study examined how self-reactive, shared T-cell receptor alpha chains are generated in the human thymus.

Taken from the germline V gene (reference sequence), the CDR1 and CDR2 loops are SEHNR and FQNEAQ. V is pruned by 5 bases and J by 2 bases, leaving 9 bases of the junction without a gene match. Including cysteine and phenylalanine, the CDR3 has 16 amino acids. CDR3 DNA only is kept here, 48 bases in frame from base 1. Note on this clone: The antigen this receptor binds is unknown. No base-level quality is on record; no much larger clone is a single base apart.

Libraries were constructed by the immunoSEQ multiplex PCR assay. TCRdb obtained this table from immuneACCESS and retained in-frame rearrangements with V and J assigned. These tables miss some clones; where compared with another copy, unresolved V genes account for less than half of the shortfall, and the remainder is unexplained. In all, the sample holds almost 550,000 clones, and 75% to 85% of those were seen once. Of the sample, around 0.013% is held by the ten largest clones. The same sample was also studied in work on human thymus T cells. That second publication adds: In Finland, the donors were immunologically healthy infants who were having open corrective cardiac surgery for congenital heart defects. The thymus tissue came from surgical resects taken out during corrective cardiac surgery. Usage of V and J gene segments appeared to be biased in both the thymic and the peripheral blood repertoires. According to the related research, thymic TCR repertoires were highly overlapping among unrelated individuals. The study described the TCR alpha and beta repertoires in under 10 infant thymus samples and a few matching peripheral blood samples. Donor ages ranged from roughly 7 to 244 days, and the cohort comprised over 5 male and a couple of female infants. After being mechanically released from the tissue, thymocytes were kept at -70 degrees C in pellets of 10-30 million cells. Genomic DNA was extracted from frozen cell pellets with a QIAsymphony instrument. Using the immunoSEQ multiplex PCR assay, the TCRB and TCRAD loci were amplified from a standardized quantity of quality-controlled genomic DNA. Amplicons spanned the V(D)J region at a length sufficient to cover the CDR3 and identify V and J genes. The amplicons were sequenced on an Illumina platform via the commercial immunoSEQ service. Primer bias and sequencing errors were corrected as previously described, and TCRAD and TCRB definitions were based on the IMGT database. Analysis of the repertoires was done with immunoSEQ Analyzer 3.0 and VDJTools and included basic statistics, V/J segment usage, diversity estimates, rarefaction and pairwise overlap. Diversity was estimated with Chao1, ChaoE, Efron-Thisted, Shannon and inverse Simpson indices, and also on datasets down-sampled to the smallest sample. Repertoire overlap used strict matching of CDR3 nucleotide sequence, V gene and J gene, with Jaccard-based multidimensional scaling clustering. Thymus samples yielded on average about 810,000 unique TCRB clonotypes, compared with around 84,000 from blood samples.

The chain links TRBV7-9 with TRBJ2-7; TRBD1 lines up with 10 middle nucleotides. The sequencing input was thymocytes. This receptor was identified in a boy younger than two with a congenital heart defect. Donor details come from another sample of the same person, matched by shared clones. The CDR3 here reads CASSRLGTGDPYEQYF. In nucleotide form, the sequence is TGTGCCAGCAGCCGCCTGGGGACAGGGGACCCCTACGAGCAGTACTTC.